Listed below are T cell receptor beta chains from one sample, sequenced in a study of blood T cell repertoires in COVID-19. Clones were read by immunoSEQ multiplex PCR, and TCRdb kept only the in-frame ones, dropping some. The sample has 130,000 or so clones; roughly 88% are singletons. Sequencing was carried out using peripheral blood. These receptor sequences come from an older woman with acute or convalescent COVID-19. Each CDR3 is given with its conserved first and last residue. Each record gives: J gene, V gene, CDR3 protein.

>TRBJ2-1|TRBV5-6
CASRDRGGSSYNEQFF
>TRBJ1-2|TRBV12-3/TRBV12-4
CASSETGEGYTF
>TRBJ1-2|TRBV2
CASSERSSHYGYTF
>TRBJ1-2|TRBV2
CASSIDRPYYTF
>TRBJ1-6|TRBV5-5
CASSSIQGNGSPLHF
>TRBJ2-5|TRBV15
CATSREGLIGETQYF
>TRBJ2-1|TRBV7-8
CASSLRRGGQGKRNEQFF
>TRBJ2-2|TRBV9
CASSVRGDRTNTGELFF
>TRBJ1-2|TRBV6-5
CASSYAPGVIGGYTF
>TRBJ1-1|TRBV20-1
CSASNPGGPTEAFF
>TRBJ2-1|TRBV9
CASSLGQTSGGYSYNEQFF
>TRBJ2-2|TRBV5-1
CASSLNSYANTGELFF
>TRBJ2-5|TRBV5-5
CASSFGGAALARLQETQYF
>TRBJ1-3|TRBV19
CASTGISSGNTIYF
>TRBJ1-3|TRBV28
CASRPIRGAIFLGGNTIYF
>TRBJ1-6|TRBV5-6
CASSLSPGLNSPLHF
>TRBJ1-2|TRBV28
CASSPAGTVYGYTF
>TRBJ1-3|TRBV7-2
CASSLVTGAGNTIYF
>TRBJ1-5|TRBV29-1
CSVSLRGAEANQPQHF
>TRBJ1-1|TRBV5-1
CASSLRQGSNTEAFF
>TRBJ1-4|TRBV5-1
CASSRDQGGEKLFF
>TRBJ2-2|TRBV5-4
CASRLSEGRTGELFF
>TRBJ1-2|TRBV20-1
CSASRQGHYGYTF